A selection of T cell receptor beta chains follows, all from one sample in a study of shared clonotypes between healthy human individuals. Using immunoSEQ multiplex PCR, the repertoire was profiled, and TCRdb retains in-frame clones only, with some absent. Of more than 500,000 clones in the sample, around 96% are singletons; the top ten hold 0.11%. The source material was naive CD8+ T cells sorted from blood. These receptors all stem from a woman aged 25 to 45 in good health. The CDR3 runs from the conserved cysteine through the conserved F or W. Each record gives: CDR3 DNA, CDR3 protein, clone size, V gene, J gene, D gene. A D gene is named only where the DNA matches it firmly. Not every row has a clone size; where given, it reads once, few, many or a size class.

TGCGCCAGCAGCTTGGCCGGGGACGCCAGCTCCTACGAGCAGTACTTC	CASSLAGDASSYEQYF	NA	TRBV5-1	TRBJ2-7	NA
TGTGCCAGCAGCGTCGGGACTGCCTGGGAGCAGTACTTC	CASSVGTAWEQYF	NA	TRBV9	TRBJ2-7	NA
TGCGCCAGCAGCTTGGTTCAGGGATCTTCAGATACGCAGTATTTT	CASSLVQGSSDTQYF	once	TRBV5-1	TRBJ2-3	NA
TGTGCCAGCAGCGTCACCTCGGATCGGGTGAGAAAAGATGGCTACACCTTC	CASSVTSDRVRKDGYTF	NA	TRBV7-9	TRBJ1-2	NA
TGTGCCAGCAGCCTAGGGGGGGTGCCCTACGAGCAGTACTTC	CASSLGGVPYEQYF	NA	TRBV5-6	TRBJ2-7	NA
TGTGCCAGCGGTAAAGTAGACGCTGTACCGTACGAGCAGTACTTC	CASGKVDAVPYEQYF	NA	TRBV27	TRBJ2-7	NA
TGTGCCAGCAGACCCAACGTATACGAAAATGAGGACAGGGACTATGGCTACACCTTC	CASRPNVYENEDRDYGYTF	NA	TRBV28	TRBJ1-2	TRBD1
TGCAGCGTCAATACACCTTACACCGGGGAGCTGTTTTTT	CSVNTPYTGELFF	NA	TRBV29-1	TRBJ2-2	NA
TGCGCCAGCAGCCAAGATGCATCAATATTGAACACTGAAGCTTTCTTT	CASSQDASILNTEAFF	once	TRBV4-1	TRBJ1-1	NA
TGTGCCAGCAGTTACTCCGGGGAGGCGAACACTGAAGCTTTCTTT	CASSYSGEANTEAFF	NA	TRBV6-5	TRBJ1-1	NA
TGTGCCAGCAGTTTATTTAGCGGGGTCGGGGCAGATACGCAGTATTTT	CASSLFSGVGADTQYF	NA	TRBV28	TRBJ2-3	TRBD2
TGTGCCAGCGCGGGACTAGCCTTAACCGGGGAGCTGTTTTTT	CASAGLALTGELFF	NA	TRBV28	TRBJ2-2	TRBD2
TGTGCCAGTAGTATAGATGGACTAGCGGCCCCCTACGAGCAGTACTTC	CASSIDGLAAPYEQYF	NA	TRBV19	TRBJ2-7	TRBD2
TGTGCCAGCAGTTTAGTTGGGGGAGGGCTCGAGCAGTACTTC	CASSLVGGGLEQYF	NA	TRBV28	TRBJ2-7	TRBD2
TGTGCCAGTAGTATAGCCCCCGAAGGGGGCGAGCAGTACTTC	CASSIAPEGGEQYF	NA	TRBV19	TRBJ2-7	NA
TGTGCCAGCAGTTTTTCGGGGGGCGTGGAAAAACTGTTTTTT	CASSFSGGVEKLFF	once	TRBV27	TRBJ1-4	NA
TGTGCCAGCAGCTTAGGCGGCAGTTCCACTGAAGCTTTCTTT	CASSLGGSSTEAFF	few	TRBV7-9	TRBJ1-1	NA
TGTGCCAGCAGAGATATGAACACTGAAGCTTTCTTT	CASRDMNTEAFF	few	TRBV28	TRBJ1-1	NA
TGTGCCAGCAGCATGGGACAGGGGATGTACGAGCAGTACTTC	CASSMGQGMYEQYF	NA	TRBV27	TRBJ2-7	TRBD1
TGTGCCAGCAGCCAAGATCTAGGGTCCTACGAGCAGTACTTC	CASSQDLGSYEQYF	NA	TRBV4-2	TRBJ2-7	NA
TGTGCCAGTTCAGAGACAGTGACTCTCACTGAAGCTTTCTTT	CASSETVTLTEAFF	NA	TRBV19	TRBJ1-1	NA
TGTGCCAGCAGTGAAAGACGAGGGACCCTGGGTGTTTTCAATCAGCCCCAGCATTTT	CASSERRGTLGVFNQPQHF	NA	TRBV6-1	TRBJ1-5	NA
TGTGCCAGTAGTACTTTAGCGGGAGTTCCCTACGAGCAGTACTTC	CASSTLAGVPYEQYF	NA	TRBV19	TRBJ2-7	TRBD2
TGTGCCAGCAGCGACAACCTGAAAACAGGACGTAGCTACGAGCAGTACTTC	CASSDNLKTGRSYEQYF	NA	TRBV7-9	TRBJ2-7	NA
TGTGCCAGTAGCTGGGGACAGAACTATGGCTACACCTTC	CASSWGQNYGYTF	NA	TRBV19	TRBJ1-2	TRBD1
TGTGCCAGCTCACCCGGAAATCAGCCCCAGCATTTT	CASSPGNQPQHF	once	TRBV18	TRBJ1-5	NA
TGTGCCAGCAGCGTAGGAGAACAGGGTAAGCAGTACTTC	CASSVGEQGKQYF	NA	TRBV9	TRBJ2-7	NA
TGCGCCAGCAGCCGTACAGGGGGCTTTGGCACCGGGGAGCTGTTTTTT	CASSRTGGFGTGELFF	NA	TRBV4-1	TRBJ2-2	TRBD1
TGCAGCGTTGTGACTAGCGCCTACGAGCAGTACTTC	CSVVTSAYEQYF	NA	TRBV29-1	TRBJ2-7	TRBD2
TGTGCCAGCGGTGCCGGGGGGGAAAACTACGAGCAGTACTTC	CASGAGGENYEQYF	NA	TRBV28	TRBJ2-7	TRBD2
TGTGCCAGCAGCTACGGGGGAACCGCGGACTATGGCTACACCTTC	CASSYGGTADYGYTF	NA	TRBV7-9	TRBJ1-2	NA
TGTGCCAGTAGTATTCTGGCGTCAACTAATGAAAAACTGTTTTTT	CASSILASTNEKLFF	NA	TRBV19	TRBJ1-4	NA
TGTGCCAGCAGTTCCCCCCTAGCGGGAGGTTCCTACGAGCAGTACTTC	CASSSPLAGGSYEQYF	NA	TRBV28	TRBJ2-7	TRBD2
TGCGCCAGCAGCTTGGCCCTGGGTCTCTCCTACAATGAGCAGTTCTTC	CASSLALGLSYNEQFF	NA	TRBV5-1	TRBJ2-1	NA
TGTGCCAGCAGCTTAGACGGATCCAACGAGCAGTACTTC	CASSLDGSNEQYF	NA	TRBV7-9	TRBJ2-7	NA
TGTGCCAGCAGCACGGACAGGGGGTTATACAATGAGCAGTTCTTC	CASSTDRGLYNEQFF	NA	TRBV6-5	TRBJ2-1	TRBD1
TGTGCCAGTAGTTTCCGGGACAGAATTAATGAAAAACTGTTTTTT	CASSFRDRINEKLFF	once	TRBV19	TRBJ1-4	TRBD1
TGTGCCAGCAGCCAAGTTGGCAGCGACAGCGACTCAAGGGAGCAGTACTTC	CASSQVGSDSDSREQYF	NA	TRBV14	TRBJ2-7	NA
TGTGCCAGCAGTTACATAGCGGGAGTCGACAATGAGCAGTTCTTC	CASSYIAGVDNEQFF	once	TRBV6-5	TRBJ2-1	TRBD2
TGTGCCAGCAGCGCCCGGCGGACAGGGGGTTTCAACGAGCAGTACTTC	CASSARRTGGFNEQYF	NA	TRBV9	TRBJ2-7	TRBD1
TGTGCCAGCAGGATGTCAGGGGAATCCAACACTGAAGCTTTCTTT	CASRMSGESNTEAFF	NA	TRBV2	TRBJ1-1	NA
TGCAGCGGCAGGGATTGGTATGGCTACACCTTC	CSGRDWYGYTF	few	TRBV29-1	TRBJ1-2	NA
TGTGCCAGCAGTTCTCAGACCTGGGACACTGAAGCTTTCTTT	CASSSQTWDTEAFF	NA	TRBV6-5	TRBJ1-1	NA
TGTGCCAGCAGTTTCGGGACTAGCGGGAGGGTGACCTACGAGCAGTACTTC	CASSFGTSGRVTYEQYF	NA	TRBV27	TRBJ2-7	TRBD2
TGTGCCAGTAGTCCTAGAGCGGGAGTTACCTACGAGCAGTACTTC	CASSPRAGVTYEQYF	NA	TRBV19	TRBJ2-7	TRBD2
TGTGCCAGCAGACCGACGTCTACCTACGAGCAGTACTTC	CASRPTSTYEQYF	NA	TRBV28	TRBJ2-7	NA
TGTGCCAGCAGTTCCTACCTAGACTGGAACACTGAAGCTTTCTTT	CASSSYLDWNTEAFF	NA	TRBV28	TRBJ1-1	NA
TGTGCCAGCAGTTTAAGGATTGGCTCTGGGGCCAACGTCCTGACTTTC	CASSLRIGSGANVLTF	NA	TRBV28	TRBJ2-6	NA
TGTGCCAGCAGCCAAGCTCGGGTTGACGGGGAGCTGTTTTTT	CASSQARVDGELFF	NA	TRBV14	TRBJ2-2	NA
TGTGCCAGCAGCTTAGGAGCAGGACCCAATGAGCAGTTCTTC	CASSLGAGPNEQFF	NA	TRBV7-9	TRBJ2-1	NA
TGTGCCAGCAGTTTCTTGGGCGACTATGGCTACACCTTC	CASSFLGDYGYTF	NA	TRBV28	TRBJ1-2	NA
TGCGCCAGCAGCTTGGTGTCTAGCTCGTCGAGAGAGACCCAGTACTTC	CASSLVSSSSRETQYF	NA	TRBV5-1	TRBJ2-5	NA
TGTGCCAGCAGCGTAGCGGGACAGCTGGGTAACACCATATATTTT	CASSVAGQLGNTIYF	NA	TRBV9	TRBJ1-3	TRBD1